This T cell receptor (beta chain) was captured in a study of CD8+ T cells in alopecia areata. Remarks on this clone: The sample holds other DNA sequences that translate to the same CDR3.

Reverse transcribed after extraction, RNA yielded cDNA as the sequencing template. The method was immunoSEQ multiplex PCR; TCRdb's version includes in-frame clones alone and lacks a portion of them. The sample records around 7,800 clones, 67% being singletons. CDR1 is MRHNA, CDR2 SNTAGT, per germline. This CDR3 contains 21 residues. The ends were cut back, 2 bases at V and 0 bases at J, with 25 bases in the middle. Researchers gathered lesional scalp punch biopsies and peripheral blood from patients with alopecia areata. The receptor was derived from a human donor with alopecia areata. Here the sequenced sample was skin, taken at week 0. The chain links TRBV6-4 to TRBJ2-2; D is ambiguous. The CDR3 region has the DNA TGTGCCAGCAGTGACCGATTCCGGGTCCCGTTCCTTGGACCGAACACCGGGGAGCTGTTTTTT. Translated, it gives CASSDRFRVPFLGPNTGELFF.